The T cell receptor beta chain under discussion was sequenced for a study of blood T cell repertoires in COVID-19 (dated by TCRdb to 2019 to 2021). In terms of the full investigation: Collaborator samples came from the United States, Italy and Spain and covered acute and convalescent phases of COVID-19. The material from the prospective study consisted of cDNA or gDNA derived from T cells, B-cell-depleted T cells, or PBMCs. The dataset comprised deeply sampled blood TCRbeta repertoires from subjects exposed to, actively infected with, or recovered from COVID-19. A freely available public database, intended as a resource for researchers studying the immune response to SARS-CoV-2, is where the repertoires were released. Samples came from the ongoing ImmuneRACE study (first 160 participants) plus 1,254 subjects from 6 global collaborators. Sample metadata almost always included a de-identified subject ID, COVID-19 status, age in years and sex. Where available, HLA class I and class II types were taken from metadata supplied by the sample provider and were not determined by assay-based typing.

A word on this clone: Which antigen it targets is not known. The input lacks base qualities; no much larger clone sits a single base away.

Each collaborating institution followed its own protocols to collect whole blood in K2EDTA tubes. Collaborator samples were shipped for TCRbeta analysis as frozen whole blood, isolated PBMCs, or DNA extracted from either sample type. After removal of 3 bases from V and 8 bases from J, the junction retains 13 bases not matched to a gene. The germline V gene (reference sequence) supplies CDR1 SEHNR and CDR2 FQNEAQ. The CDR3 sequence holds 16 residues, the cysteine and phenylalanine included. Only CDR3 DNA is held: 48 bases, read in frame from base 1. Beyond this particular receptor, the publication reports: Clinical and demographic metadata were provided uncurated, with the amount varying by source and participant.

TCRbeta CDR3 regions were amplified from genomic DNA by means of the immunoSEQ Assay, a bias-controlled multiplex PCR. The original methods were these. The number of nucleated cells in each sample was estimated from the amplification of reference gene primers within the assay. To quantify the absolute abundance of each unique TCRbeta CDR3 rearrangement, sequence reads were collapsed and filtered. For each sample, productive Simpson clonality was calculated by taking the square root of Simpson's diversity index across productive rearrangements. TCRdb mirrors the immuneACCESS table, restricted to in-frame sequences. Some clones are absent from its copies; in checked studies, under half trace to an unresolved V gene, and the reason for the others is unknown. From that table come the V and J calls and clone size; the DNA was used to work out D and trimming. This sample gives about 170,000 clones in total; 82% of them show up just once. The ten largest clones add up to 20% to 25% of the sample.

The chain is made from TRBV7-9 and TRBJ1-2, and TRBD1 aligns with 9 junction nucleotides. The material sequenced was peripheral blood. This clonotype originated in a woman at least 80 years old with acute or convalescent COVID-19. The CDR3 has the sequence CASSFLTGTGISGYTF. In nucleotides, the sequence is TGTGCCAGCAGCTTCCTCACCGGGACAGGGATCTCCGGCTACACCTTC. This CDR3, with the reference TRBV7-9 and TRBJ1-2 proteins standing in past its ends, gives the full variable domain DTGVSQNPRHKITKRGQNVTFRCDPISEHNRLYWYRQTLGQGPEFLTYFQNEAQLEKSRLLSDRFSAERPKGSFSTLEIQRTEQGDSAMYLCASSFLTGTGISGYTFGSGTRLTVV.